The T cell receptor beta chain described here comes from a study of response to subunit inactivated influenza vaccine. This CDR3 is built from 13 residues. Trimming cost V 7 bases and J 1 base, with 10 bases left between them. Germline CDR1 reads LGHDT; CDR2 reads YNNKEL (reference sequence). About this clonotype: Its antigen is not known.

One entry per CDR3 protein results from TCRdb running MiXCR on the RT-PCR reads. Here the sample spans almost 600,000 distinct CDR3 sequences, 14% being singletons. Findings of the study overall: Few additional T cells are recruited per seasonal influenza vaccination, authors suggested.

Here the sequenced sample was PBMCs from blood, taken roughly 13 days after vaccination. This clonotype originated in a man aged 45-65 years who received an inactivated influenza vaccine. The chain has TRBV3-1 and TRBJ1-1; tentatively, D is TRBD1 (6 bases). Written as DNA, the CDR3 is TGTGCCAGCACCACAGGGTCGAACACTGAAGCTTTCTTT. Protein product: CASTTGSNTEAFF.